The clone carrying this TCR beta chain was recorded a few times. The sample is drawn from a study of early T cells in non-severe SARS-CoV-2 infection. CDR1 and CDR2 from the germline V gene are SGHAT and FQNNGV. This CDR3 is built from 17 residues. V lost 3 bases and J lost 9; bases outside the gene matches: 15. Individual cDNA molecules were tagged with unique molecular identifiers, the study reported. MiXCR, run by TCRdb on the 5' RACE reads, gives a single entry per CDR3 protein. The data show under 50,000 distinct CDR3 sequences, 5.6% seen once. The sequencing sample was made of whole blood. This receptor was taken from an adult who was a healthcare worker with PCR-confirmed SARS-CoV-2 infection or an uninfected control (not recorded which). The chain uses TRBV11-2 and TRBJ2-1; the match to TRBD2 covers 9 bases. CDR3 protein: CASSFRIGREGRGEQFF. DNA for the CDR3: TGTGCCAGCAGCTTCAGAATTGGGCGGGAGGGGCGAGGTGAGCAGTTCTTC.